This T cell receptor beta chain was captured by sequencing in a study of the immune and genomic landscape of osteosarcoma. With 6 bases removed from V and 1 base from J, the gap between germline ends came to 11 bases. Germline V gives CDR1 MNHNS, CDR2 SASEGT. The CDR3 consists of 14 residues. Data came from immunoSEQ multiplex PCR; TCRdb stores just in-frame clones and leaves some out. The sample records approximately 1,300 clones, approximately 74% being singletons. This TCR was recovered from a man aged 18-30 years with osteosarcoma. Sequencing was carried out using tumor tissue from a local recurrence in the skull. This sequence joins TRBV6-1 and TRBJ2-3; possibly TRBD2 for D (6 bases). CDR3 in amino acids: CASRFVAGTDTQYF. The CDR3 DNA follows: TGTGCCAGCAGGTTCGTAGCGGGCACAGATACGCAGTATTTT.